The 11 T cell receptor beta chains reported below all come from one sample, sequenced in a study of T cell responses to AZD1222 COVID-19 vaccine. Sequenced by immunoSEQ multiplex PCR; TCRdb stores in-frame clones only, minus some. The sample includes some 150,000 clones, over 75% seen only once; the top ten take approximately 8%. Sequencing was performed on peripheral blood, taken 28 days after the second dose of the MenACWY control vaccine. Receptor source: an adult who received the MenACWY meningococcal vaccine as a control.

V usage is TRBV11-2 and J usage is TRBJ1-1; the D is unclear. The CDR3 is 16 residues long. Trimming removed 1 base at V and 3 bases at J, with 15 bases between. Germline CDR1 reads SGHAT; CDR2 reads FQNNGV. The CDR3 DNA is TGTGCCAGCAGCTTAGTTATGGGAACCTATTACACTGAAGCTTTCTTT. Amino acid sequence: CASSLVMGTYYTEAFF.

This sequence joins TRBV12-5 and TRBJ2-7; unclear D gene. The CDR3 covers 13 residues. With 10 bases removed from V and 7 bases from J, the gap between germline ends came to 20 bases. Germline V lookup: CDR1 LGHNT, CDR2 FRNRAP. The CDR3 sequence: CATPPTTGDEQYV. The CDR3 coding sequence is TGTGCTACCCCGCCGACCACGGGTGATGAGCAGTACGTC.

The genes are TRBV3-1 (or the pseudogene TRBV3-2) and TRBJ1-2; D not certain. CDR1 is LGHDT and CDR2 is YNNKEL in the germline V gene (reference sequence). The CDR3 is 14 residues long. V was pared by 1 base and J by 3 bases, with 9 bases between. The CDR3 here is CASSQAGNDYGYTF. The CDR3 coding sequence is TGTGCCAGCAGCCAAGCTGGGAATGACTATGGCTACACCTTC.

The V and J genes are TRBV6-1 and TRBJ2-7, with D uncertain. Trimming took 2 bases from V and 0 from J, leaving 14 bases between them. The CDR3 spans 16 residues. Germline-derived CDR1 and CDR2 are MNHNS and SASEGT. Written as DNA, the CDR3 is TGTGCCAGCAGTGAAAGAAGGACGGAGAGCTCCTACGAGCAGTACGTC. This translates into CASSERRTESSYEQYV.

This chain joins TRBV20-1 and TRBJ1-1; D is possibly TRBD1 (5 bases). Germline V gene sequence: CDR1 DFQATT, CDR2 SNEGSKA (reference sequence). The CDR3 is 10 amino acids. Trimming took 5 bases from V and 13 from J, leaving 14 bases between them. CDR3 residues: CSAQQVLVFF. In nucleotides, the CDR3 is TGCAGTGCTCAACAGGTTTTGGTTTTCTTT.

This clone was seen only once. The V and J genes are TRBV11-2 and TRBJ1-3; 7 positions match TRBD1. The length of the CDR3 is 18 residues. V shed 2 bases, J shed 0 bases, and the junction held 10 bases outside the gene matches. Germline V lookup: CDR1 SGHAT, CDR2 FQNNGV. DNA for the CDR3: TGTGCCAGCAGCTTACCCTACAGGGGATTTATCTCTGGAAACACCATATATTTT. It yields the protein CASSLPYRGFISGNTIYF.

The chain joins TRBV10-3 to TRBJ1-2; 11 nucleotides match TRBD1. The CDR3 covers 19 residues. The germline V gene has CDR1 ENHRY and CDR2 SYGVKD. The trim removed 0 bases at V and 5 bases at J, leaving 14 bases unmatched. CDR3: CAISESGQGAVGNFYGYTF. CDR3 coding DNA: TGTGCCATCAGTGAGTCCGGACAGGGGGCTGTAGGGAATTTTTATGGCTACACCTTC.

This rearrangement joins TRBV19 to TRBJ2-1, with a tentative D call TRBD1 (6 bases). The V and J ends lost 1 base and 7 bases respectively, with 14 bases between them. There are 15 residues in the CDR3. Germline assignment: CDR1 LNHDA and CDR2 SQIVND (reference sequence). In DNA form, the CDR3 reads TGTGCCAGTAGTATAGTGGGGGCCTTTATAAATGAGCAGTTCTTC. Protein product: CASSIVGAFINEQFF.

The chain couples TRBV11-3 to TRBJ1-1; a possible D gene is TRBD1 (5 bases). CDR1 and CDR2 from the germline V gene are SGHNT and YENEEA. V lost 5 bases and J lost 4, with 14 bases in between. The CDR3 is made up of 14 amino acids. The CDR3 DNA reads TGTGCCAGCAGCGACAGATGGGAGGGCACTGAAGCTTTCTTT. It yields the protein CASSDRWEGTEAFF.

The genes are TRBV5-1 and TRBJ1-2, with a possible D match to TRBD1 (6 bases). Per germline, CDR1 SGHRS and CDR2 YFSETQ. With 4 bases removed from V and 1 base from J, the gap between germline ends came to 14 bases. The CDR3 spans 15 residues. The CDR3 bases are TGCGCCAGCAGCCTTGGGACACCATTTAACTATGGCTACACCTTC. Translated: CASSLGTPFNYGYTF.

The CDR3 DNA follows: TGCGCCAGCAGCTTGGCAGGGGCCAACGTCCTGACTTTC. This gives the protein CASSLAGANVLTF. The chain recombines TRBV5-1 with TRBJ2-6, with D unresolved. Trimming took 0 bases from V and 4 from J, leaving 2 bases between them. Looked up from germline, CDR1 is SGHRS and CDR2 is YFSETQ. The CDR3 has 13 amino acids.